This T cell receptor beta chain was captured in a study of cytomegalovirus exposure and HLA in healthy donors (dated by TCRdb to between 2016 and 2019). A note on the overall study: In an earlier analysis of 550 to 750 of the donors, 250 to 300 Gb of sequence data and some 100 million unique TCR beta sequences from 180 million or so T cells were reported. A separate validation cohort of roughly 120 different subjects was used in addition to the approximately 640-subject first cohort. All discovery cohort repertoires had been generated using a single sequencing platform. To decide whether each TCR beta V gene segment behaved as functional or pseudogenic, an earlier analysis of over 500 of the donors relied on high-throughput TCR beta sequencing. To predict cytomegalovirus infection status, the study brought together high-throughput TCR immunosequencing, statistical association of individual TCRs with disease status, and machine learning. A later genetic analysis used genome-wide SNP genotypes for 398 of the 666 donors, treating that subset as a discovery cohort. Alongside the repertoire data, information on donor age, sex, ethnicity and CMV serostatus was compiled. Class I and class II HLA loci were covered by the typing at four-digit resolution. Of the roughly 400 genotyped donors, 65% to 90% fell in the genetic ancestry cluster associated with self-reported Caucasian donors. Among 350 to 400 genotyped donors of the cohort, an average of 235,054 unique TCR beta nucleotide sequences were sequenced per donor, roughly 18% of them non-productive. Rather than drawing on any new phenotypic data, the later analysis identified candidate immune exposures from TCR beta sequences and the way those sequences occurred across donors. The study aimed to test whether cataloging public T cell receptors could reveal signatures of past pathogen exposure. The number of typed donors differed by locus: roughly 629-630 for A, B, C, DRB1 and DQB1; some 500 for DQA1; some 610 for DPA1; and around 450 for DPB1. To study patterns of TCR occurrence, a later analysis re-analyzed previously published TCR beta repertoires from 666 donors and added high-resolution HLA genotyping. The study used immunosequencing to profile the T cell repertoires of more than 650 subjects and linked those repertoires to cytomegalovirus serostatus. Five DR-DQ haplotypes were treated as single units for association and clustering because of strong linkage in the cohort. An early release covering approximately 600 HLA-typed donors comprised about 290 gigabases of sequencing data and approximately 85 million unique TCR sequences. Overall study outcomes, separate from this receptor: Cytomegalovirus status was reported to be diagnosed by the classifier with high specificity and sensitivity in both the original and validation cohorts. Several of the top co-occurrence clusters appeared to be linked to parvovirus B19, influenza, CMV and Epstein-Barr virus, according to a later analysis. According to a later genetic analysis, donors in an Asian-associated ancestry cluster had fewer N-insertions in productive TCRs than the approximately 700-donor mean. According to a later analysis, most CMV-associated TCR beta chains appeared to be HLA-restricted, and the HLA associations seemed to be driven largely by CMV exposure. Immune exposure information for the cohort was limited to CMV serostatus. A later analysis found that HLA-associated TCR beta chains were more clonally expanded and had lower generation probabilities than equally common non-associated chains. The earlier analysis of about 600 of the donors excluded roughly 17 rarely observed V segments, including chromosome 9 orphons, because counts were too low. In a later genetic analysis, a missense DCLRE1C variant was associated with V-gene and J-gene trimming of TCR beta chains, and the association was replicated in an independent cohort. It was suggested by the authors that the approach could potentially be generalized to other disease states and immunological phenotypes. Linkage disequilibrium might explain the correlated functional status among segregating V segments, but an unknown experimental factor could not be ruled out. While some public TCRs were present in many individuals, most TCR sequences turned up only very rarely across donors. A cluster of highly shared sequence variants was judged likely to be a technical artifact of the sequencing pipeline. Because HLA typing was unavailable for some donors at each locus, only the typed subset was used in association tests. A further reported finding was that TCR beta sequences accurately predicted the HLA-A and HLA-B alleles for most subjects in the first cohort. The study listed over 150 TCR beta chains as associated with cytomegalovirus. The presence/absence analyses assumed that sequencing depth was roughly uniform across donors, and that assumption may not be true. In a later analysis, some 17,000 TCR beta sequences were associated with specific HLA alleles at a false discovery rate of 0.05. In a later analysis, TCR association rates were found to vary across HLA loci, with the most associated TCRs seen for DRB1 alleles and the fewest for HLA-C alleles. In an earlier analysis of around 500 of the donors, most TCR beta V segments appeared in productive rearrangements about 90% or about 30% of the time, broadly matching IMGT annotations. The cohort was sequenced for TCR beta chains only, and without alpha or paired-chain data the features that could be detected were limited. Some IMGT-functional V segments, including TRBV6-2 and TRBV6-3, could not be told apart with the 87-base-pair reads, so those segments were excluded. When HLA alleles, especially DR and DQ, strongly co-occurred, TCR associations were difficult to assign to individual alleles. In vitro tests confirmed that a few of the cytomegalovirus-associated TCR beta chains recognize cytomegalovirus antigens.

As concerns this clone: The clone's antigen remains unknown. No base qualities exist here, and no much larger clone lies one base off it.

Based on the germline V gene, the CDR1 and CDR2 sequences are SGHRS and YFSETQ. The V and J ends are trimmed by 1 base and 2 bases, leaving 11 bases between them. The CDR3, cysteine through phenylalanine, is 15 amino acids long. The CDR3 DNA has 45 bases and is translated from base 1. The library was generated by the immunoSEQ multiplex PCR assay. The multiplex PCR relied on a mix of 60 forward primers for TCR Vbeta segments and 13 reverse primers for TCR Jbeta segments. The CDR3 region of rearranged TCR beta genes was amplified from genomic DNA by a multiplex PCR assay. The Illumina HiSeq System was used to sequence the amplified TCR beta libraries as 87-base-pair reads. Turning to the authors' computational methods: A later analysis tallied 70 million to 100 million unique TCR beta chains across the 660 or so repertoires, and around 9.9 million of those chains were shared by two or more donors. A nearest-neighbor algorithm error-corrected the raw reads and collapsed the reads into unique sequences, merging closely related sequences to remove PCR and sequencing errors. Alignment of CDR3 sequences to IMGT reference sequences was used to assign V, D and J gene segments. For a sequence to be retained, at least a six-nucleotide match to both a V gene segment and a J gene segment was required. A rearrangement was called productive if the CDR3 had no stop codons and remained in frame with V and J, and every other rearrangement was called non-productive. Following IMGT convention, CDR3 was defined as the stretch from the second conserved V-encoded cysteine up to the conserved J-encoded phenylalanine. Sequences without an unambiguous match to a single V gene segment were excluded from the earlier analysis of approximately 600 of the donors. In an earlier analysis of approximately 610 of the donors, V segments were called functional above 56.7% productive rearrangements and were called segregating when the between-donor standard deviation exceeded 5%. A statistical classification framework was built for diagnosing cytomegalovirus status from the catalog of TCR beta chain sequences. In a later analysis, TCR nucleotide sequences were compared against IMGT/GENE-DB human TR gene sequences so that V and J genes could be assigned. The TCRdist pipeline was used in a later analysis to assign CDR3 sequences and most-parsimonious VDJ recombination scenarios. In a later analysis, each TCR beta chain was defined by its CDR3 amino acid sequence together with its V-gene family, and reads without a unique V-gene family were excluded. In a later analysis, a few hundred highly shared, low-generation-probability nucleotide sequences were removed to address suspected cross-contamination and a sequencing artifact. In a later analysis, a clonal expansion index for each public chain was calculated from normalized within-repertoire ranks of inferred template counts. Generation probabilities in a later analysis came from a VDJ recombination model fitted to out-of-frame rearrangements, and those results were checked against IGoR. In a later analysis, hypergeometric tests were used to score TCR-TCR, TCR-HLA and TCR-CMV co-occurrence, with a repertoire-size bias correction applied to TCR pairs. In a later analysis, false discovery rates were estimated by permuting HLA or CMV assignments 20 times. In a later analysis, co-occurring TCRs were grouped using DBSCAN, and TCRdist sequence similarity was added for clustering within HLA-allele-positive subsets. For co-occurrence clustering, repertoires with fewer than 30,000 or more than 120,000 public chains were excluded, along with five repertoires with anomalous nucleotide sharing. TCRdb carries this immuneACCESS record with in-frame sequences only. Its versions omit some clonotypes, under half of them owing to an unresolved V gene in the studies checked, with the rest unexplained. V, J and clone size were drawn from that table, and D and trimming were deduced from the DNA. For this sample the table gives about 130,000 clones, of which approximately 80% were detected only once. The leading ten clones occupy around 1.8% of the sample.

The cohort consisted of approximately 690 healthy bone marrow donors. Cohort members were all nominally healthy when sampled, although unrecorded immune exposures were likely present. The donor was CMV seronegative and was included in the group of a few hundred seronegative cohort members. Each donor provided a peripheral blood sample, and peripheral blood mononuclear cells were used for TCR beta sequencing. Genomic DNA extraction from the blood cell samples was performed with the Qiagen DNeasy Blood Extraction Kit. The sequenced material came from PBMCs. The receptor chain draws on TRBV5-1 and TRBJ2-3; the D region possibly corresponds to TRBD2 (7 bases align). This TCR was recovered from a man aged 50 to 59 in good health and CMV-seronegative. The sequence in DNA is TGCGCCAGCAGCTTGCAGGGGACTAACACAGATACGCAGTATTTT. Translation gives CASSLQGTNTDTQYF.